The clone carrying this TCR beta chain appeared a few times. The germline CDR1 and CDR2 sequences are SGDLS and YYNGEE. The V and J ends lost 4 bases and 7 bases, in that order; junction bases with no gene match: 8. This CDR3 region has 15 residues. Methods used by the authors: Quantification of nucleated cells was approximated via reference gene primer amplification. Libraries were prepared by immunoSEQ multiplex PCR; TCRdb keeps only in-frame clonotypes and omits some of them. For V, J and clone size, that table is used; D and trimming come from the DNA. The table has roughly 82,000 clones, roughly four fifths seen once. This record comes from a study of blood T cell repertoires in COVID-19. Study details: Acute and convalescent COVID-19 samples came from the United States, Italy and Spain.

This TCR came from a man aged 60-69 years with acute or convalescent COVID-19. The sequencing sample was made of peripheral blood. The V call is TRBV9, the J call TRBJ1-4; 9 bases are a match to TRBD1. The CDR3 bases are TGTGCCAGCAGCCCGGGGACAGGGCCAAGTGAAAAACTGTTTTTT. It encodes CASSPGTGPSEKLFF.